The T cell receptor beta chain described here comes from a study of T cell responses to AZD1222 COVID-19 vaccine. Assay: immunoSEQ multiplex PCR; the TCRdb copy retains only in-frame clones and omits some. The repertoire includes about 110,000 clones, roughly 88% of them detected once, and about a sixth sits in the top ten. The length of the CDR3 is 15 residues. V dropped 6 bases and J dropped 0 bases, with 12 bases sitting between them. The germline gives CDR1 MNHEY, CDR2 SVGAGI. This clone has only one observation. Sequencing was performed on peripheral blood, taken on day 0 of AZD1222 vaccination. The TCR comes from an adult in good health. The chain carries TRBV6-5 and TRBJ1-5, with a tentative D call TRBD1 (6 bases). CDR3: CASRATGLSNQPQHF. The CDR3 DNA reads TGTGCCAGCAGGGCAACAGGGCTTAGCAATCAGCCCCAGCATTTT.